This T cell receptor beta chain was obtained from a study of shared T cell receptors in the human thymus. Method: immunoSEQ multiplex PCR; TCRdb's copy keeps in-frame clones and lacks some. The sample has approximately 730,000 clones, approximately 85% seen once. This CDR3 comprises 15 residues. Per germline, CDR1 ENHRY and CDR2 SYGVKD. Trimming cost V 2 bases and J 0 bases, with 8 bases left between them. These data are also associated with another study on human thymus T cells. From that second work: Donor material was obtained from healthy Finnish infants undergoing corrective surgery for congenital heart defects. Thymus pieces cut out during corrective heart surgery were the tissue that was used. Across thymic and blood repertoires, the usage of V and J genes appeared to be biased. The related literature has documented a marked overlap of thymic repertoires among unrelated individuals.

Input material: thymocytes. The chain links TRBV10-3 to TRBJ1-3; D unresolved. The TCR was taken from a girl less than two years old with a congenital heart defect. The CDR3: CAISEHSSSGNTIYF. CDR3 bases: TGTGCCATCAGTGAGCACAGTAGCTCTGGAAACACCATATATTTT.